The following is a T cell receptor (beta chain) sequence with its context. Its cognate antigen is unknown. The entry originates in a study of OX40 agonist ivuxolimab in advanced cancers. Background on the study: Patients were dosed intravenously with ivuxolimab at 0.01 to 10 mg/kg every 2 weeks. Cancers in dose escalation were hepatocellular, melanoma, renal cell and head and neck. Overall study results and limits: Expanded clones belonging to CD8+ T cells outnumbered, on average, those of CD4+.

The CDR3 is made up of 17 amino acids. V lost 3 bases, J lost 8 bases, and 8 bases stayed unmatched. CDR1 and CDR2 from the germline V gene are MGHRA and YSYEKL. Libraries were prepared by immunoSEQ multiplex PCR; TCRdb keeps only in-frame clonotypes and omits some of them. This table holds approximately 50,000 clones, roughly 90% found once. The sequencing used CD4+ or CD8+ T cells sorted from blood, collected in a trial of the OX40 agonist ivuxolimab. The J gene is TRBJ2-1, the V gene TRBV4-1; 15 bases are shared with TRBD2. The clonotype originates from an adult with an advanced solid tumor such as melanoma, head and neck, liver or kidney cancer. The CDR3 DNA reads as TGCGCCAGCAGCCACGGACTAGCGGGAGGGAGTTTGTATGAGCAGTTCTTC. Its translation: CASSHGLAGGSLYEQFF.